Listed below are T cell receptor beta chains from one sample, sequenced in a study of read filtering for tumor transcriptome and immune sequencing. TCRdb passed the reads through MiXCR, listing each CDR3 protein once. The sample comprises tens of thousands of distinct CDR3 sequences, 20% to 25% of which are singletons, and over 9.5% rests with the top ten. Sequenced sample: a population of CD138-negative cells sorted from bone marrow. The receptors come from a donor over 35 with multiple myeloma. The CDR3 runs from the conserved cysteine through the conserved F or W. Fields, in order: V gene, clone size, D gene, J gene, CDR3 DNA, CDR3 protein. The D gene is left open where the match is weak. Part of the rows lack a size; the others show once, few, many or a class for expanded clones.

TRBV20-1	few	.	TRBJ1-4	TGCAGTGCTAGACAGGGACTGGAAGAAAAACTGTTTTTT	CSARQGLEEKLFF
TRBV28	many	.	TRBJ2-3	TGTGCCGGATCCCCGGCCTATGGGGGGGGCGGCACAGATACGCAGTATTTT	CAGSPAYGGGGTDTQYF
TRBV11-2	many	TRBD2	TRBJ2-3	TGTGCCAGCAGCTTAGATCTGAGCGGGGGGGCCAGCACAGATACGCAGTATTTT	CASSLDLSGGASTDTQYF
TRBV14	few	.	TRBJ1-2	TGTGCCAGCAGCCAAGATTGGAGGCAAGGCTACACCTTC	CASSQDWRQGYTF
TRBV12-3/TRBV12-4	many	.	TRBJ2-2	TGTGCCAGCAACTCAGGGACGGGGAACACCGGGGAGCTGTTTTTT	CASNSGTGNTGELFF
TRBV12-3/TRBV12-4	many	.	TRBJ2-7	TGTGCCAGCAGTTTATGGTCGTCGGGGGAAAGATTCTCCTACGAGCAGTACTTC	CASSLWSSGERFSYEQYF
TRBV2	.	.	TRBJ1-1	TGTGCCAGCACCACGCCGACAGGTTTGGCTGAAGCTTTCTTT	CASTTPTGLAEAFF
TRBV4-1	many	.	TRBJ1-4	TGCGCCAGCAGCCAAGGTGGGATCCTTAATGAAAAACTGTTTTTT	CASSQGGILNEKLFF
TRBV14	many	TRBD1	TRBJ1-1	TGTGCCAGCCGGGACAGGTTGTCTGAAGCTTTCTTT	CASRDRLSEAFF
TRBV19	many	.	TRBJ2-1	TGTGCCAGTAGTATGTGGACAGACTACTACAATGAGCAGTTCTTC	CASSMWTDYYNEQFF
TRBV6-5	.	.	TRBJ1-5	TGTGCCAGCAGTGGAGCGGGGGGCACAGATACGCAGCATTTT	CASSGAGGTDTQHF
TRBV5-1	many	TRBD1	TRBJ1-4	TGCGCCAGCAGCAGGGACAGCCCCTCAACTAATGAAAAACTGTTTTTT	CASSRDSPSTNEKLFF